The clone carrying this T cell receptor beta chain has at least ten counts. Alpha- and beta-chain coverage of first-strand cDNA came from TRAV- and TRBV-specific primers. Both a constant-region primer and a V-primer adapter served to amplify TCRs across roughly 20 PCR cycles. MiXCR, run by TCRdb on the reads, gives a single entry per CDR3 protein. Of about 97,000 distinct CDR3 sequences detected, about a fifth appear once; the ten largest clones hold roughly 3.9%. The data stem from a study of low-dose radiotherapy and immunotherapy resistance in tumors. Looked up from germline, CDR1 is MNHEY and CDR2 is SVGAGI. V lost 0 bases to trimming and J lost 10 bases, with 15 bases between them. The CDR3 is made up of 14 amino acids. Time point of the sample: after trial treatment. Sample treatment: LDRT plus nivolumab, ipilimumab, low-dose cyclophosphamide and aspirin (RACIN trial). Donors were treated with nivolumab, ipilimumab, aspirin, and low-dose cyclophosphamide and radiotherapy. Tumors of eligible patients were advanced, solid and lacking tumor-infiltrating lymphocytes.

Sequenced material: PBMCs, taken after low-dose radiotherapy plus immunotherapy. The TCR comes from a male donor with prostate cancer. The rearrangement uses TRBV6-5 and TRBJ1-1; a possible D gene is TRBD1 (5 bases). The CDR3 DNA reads TGTGCCAGCAGTTACTCGAATGACCGGAGGGGAGCTTTCTTT. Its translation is CASSYSNDRRGAFF.